This TCR beta chain was captured in a study of OX40 agonist ivuxolimab in advanced cancers. General study results and limits: The study observed clonal expansion of CD4+ and CD8+ blood T cells by week 6 at 0.1 to 3.0 mg/kg. In the 0.1-3.0 mg/kg groups, partial responders showed among the lowest expansion.

A word on this clone: Its antigen is unidentified.

The CDR3 length is 15 residues. Trimming at V came to 5 bases and at J to 4 bases, leaving 6 bases not matched to a gene. Germline V gene lookup returns CDR1 SGHVS and CDR2 FNYEAQ. Sequenced by immunoSEQ multiplex PCR; TCRdb stores in-frame clones only, minus some. The sample includes around 34,000 clones, roughly 90% of them seen just once. The chain has TRBV7-6 and TRBJ2-2; 8 bases line up with TRBD1. This TCR derives from an adult with an advanced solid tumor such as melanoma, head and neck, liver or kidney cancer. The sample was CD4+ or CD8+ T cells sorted from blood, taken in a trial of the OX40 agonist ivuxolimab. The CDR3 is CASSLTGGSTGELFF. The DNA of the CDR3 is TGTGCCAGCAGCCTTACAGGGGGAAGCACCGGGGAGCTGTTTTTT.